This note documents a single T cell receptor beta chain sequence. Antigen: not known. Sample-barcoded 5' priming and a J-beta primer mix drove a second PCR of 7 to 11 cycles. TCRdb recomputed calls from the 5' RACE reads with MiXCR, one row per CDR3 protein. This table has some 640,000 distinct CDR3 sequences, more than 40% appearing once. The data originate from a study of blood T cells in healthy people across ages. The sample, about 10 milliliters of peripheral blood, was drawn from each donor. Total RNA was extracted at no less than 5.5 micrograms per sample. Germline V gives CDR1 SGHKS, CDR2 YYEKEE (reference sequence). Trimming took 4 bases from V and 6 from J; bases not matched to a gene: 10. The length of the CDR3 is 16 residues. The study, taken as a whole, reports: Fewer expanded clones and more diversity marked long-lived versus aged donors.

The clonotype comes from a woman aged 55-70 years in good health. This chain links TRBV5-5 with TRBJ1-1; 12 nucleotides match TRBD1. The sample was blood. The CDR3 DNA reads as TGTGCCAGCAGCCGATCGGGGACAGGGGGCAGCGCTGAAGCTTTCTTT. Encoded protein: CASSRSGTGGSAEAFF.